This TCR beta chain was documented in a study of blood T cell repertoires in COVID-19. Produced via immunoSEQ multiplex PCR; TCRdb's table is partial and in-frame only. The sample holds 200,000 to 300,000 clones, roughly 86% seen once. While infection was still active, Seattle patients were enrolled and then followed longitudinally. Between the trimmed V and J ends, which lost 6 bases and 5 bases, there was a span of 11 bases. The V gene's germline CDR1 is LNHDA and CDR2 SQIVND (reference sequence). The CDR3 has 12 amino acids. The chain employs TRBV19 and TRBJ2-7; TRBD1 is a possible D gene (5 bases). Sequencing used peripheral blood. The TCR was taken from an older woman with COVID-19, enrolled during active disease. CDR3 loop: CASRRTGDEQYF. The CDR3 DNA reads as TGTGCCAGTAGACGCACAGGCGACGAGCAGTACTTC.